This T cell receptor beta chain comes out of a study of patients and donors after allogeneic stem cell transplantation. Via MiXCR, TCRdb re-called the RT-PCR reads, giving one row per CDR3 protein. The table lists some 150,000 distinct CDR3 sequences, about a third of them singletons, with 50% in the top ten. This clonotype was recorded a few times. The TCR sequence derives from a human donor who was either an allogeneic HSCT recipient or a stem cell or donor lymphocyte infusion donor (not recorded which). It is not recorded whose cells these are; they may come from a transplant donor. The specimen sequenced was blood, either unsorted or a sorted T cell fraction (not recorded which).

CDR3: CASSLAPAVGAKNIQYF. The CDR3, as DNA: TGTGCCAGCAGCTTAGCGCCAGCGGTGGGGGCCAAAAACATTCAGTACTTC. The V gene is TRBV7-9, the J gene TRBJ2-4; D is perhaps TRBD2 (5 bases). V was clipped by 0 bases and J by 1 base, with 13 bases between them. The CDR3 has 17 residues. CDR1 and CDR2 (germline): SEHNR, FQNEAQ (reference sequence). Full variable domain (outside the CDR3, taken from reference TRBV7-9 and TRBJ2-4): DTGVSQNPRHKITKRGQNVTFRCDPISEHNRLYWYRQTLGQGPEFLTYFQNEAQLEKSRLLSDRFSAERPKGSFSTLEIQRTEQGDSAMYLCASSLAPAVGAKNIQYFGAGTRLSVL.